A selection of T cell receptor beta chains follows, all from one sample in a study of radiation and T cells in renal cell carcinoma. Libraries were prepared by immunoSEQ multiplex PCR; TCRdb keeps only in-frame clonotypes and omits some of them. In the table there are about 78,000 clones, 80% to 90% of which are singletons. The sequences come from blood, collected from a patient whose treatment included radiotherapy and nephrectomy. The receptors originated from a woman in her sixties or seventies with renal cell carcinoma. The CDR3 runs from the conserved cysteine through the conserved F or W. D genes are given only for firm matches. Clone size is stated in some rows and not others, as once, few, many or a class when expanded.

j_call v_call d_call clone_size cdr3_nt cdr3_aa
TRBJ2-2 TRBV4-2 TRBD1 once TGTGCCAGCAGCCAACTCCGGGACAGATACACCGGGGAGCTGTTTTTT CASSQLRDRYTGELFF
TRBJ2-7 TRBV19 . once TGTGCCAGTAGTATGTGGGGTGTGGACGAGCAGTACTTC CASSMWGVDEQYF
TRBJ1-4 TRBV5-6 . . TGTGCCAGCGGTGTAGGAAGGAGGGCTAATGAAAAACTGTTTTTT CASGVGRRANEKLFF
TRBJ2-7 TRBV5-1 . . TGCGCCAGCAGCTTGGTCTCTAGCGAGCTATCTACCTACGAGCAGTACTTC CASSLVSSELSTYEQYF
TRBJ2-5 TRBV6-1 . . TGTGCCAGCAGTGTCTTTGGACAGTTAGGGGAGCAGTACTTC CASSVFGQLGEQYF
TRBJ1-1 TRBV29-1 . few TGCAGCGTTAATACGGGTGGGACTGAAGCTTTCTTT CSVNTGGTEAFF
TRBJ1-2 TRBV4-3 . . TGCGCCAGCAGCCAAGGAGGATCAGGGATTTATGGCTACACCTTC CASSQGGSGIYGYTF
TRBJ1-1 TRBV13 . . TGTGCCAGCAGCCCACGGATTACCAGGGAAATTGAAGCTTTCTTT CASSPRITREIEAFF
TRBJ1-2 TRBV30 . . TGTGCCTGGCATATGTGGAACGCTGGCTATGGCTACACCTTC CAWHMWNAGYGYTF
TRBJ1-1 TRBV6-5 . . TGTGCCAGCAACCTACGGGGGGTTGGCACTGAAGCTTTCTTT CASNLRGVGTEAFF
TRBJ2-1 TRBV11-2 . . TGTGCCAGCAGTCCCCTCGGGCAGGGGAGGGACAATGAGCAGTTCTTC CASSPLGQGRDNEQFF
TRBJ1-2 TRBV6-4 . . TGTGCCAGCAGTGACTCTTATCGGGACGTCATCCGGTACACCTTC CASSDSYRDVIRYTF
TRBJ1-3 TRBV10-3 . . TGTGCCATCAGCCCCGGACAGAGTGGTGGAAACACCATATATTTT CAISPGQSGGNTIYF
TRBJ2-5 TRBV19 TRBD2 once TGTGCCAGTAGTATTAAAGCGGGGGGGGAAGAGACCCAGTACTTC CASSIKAGGEETQYF
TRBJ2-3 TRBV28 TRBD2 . TGTGCCAGCAGTTTAGGGCGGGGGGGCACAGATACGCAGTATTTT CASSLGRGGTDTQYF
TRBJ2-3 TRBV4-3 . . TGCGCCAGCAGCCAAGAAAGTTACAGCGGGTTCACAGATACGCAGTATTTT CASSQESYSGFTDTQYF
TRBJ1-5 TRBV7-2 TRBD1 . TGTGCCAGCAGCCCCTCGTCGGGACAGGGGGCGTGGCAGCCCCAGCATTTT CASSPSSGQGAWQPQHF
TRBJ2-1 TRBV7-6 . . TGTGCCAGCAGCTTAGGTCTGGCAGGGGCGGTCTTTGAGCAGTTCTTC CASSLGLAGAVFEQFF
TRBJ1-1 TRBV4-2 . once TGTGCCAGCAGCCAAGAGGGGCTGGGGGGGTTAGGAACTGAAGCTTTCTTT CASSQEGLGGLGTEAFF
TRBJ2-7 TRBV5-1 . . TGCGCCAGCAGCTTGCAGAGGGGGGCCTACGAGCAGTACTTC CASSLQRGAYEQYF
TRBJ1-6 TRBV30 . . TGTGCCTGGAGTTCAACAGTGCGTAATTCACCCCTCCACTTT CAWSSTVRNSPLHF
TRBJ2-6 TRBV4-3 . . TGCGCCAGCAGCCAAATGGGCGAAGGGGCCAACGTCCTGACTTTC CASSQMGEGANVLTF
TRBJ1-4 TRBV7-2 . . TGTGCCAGCAACCAGTGGGGGGAGAAAGAAGAAAAACTGTTTTTT CASNQWGEKEEKLFF
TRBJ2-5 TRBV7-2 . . TGTGCCAGCAGACCGGGGGGCGCGGTAATAGAGACCCAGTACTTC CASRPGGAVIETQYF
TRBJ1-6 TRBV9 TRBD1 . TGTGCCAGCAGCTTGGTGGGACAGGGGGCCATTAATTCACCCCTCCACTTT CASSLVGQGAINSPLHF
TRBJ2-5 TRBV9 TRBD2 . TGTGCCAGCAGCGTAGGCGGGGGGGGCCAAGAGACCCAGTACTTC CASSVGGGGQETQYF
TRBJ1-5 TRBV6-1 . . TGTGCCAGCAGTAGGGACGGGGGTAGTTATCAGCCCCAGCATTTT CASSRDGGSYQPQHF
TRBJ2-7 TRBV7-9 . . TGTGCCAGCAGCGGCCGGACGGATTCCTTCTACGAGCAGTACTTC CASSGRTDSFYEQYF
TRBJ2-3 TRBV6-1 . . TGTGCCAGCAGTGAATGGGCGGGGACAGATACGCAGTATTTT CASSEWAGTDTQYF
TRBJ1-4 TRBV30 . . TGTGCCTGGAGTGCTTCTTGGGACGAAAAACTGTTTTTT CAWSASWDEKLFF